The T cell receptor (beta chain) described here comes from a study of CD8+ T cells in alopecia areata. Across the whole study: Affected scalp percentage determined the severity score of treated patients. Overall study findings and caveats: The study found that many expanded lesional clones persisted in scalp and blood during tofacitinib.

The CDR3 is made up of 16 amino acids. V was clipped by 1 base and J by 1 base, with 13 bases between them. Germline V lookup: CDR1 KGHSH, CDR2 LQKENI. Stated treatment: oral pan-JAK inhibitor, 5-10 mg twice daily. The authors sorted CD4+ and CD8+ T cells from PBMCs. Extracted RNA was reverse transcribed, and the resulting cDNA served as sequencing template. Here immunoSEQ multiplex PCR was the method, and the copy in TCRdb shows in-frame clones only, minus some. Of roughly 100,000 clones listed, more than 75% are singletons. A note on this clone: The target antigen is unknown.

The specimen comprised CD8+ T cells sorted from blood, sampled at week 34, from a patient treated with tofacitinib. V is TRBV18 and J is TRBJ1-1; weak D call: TRBD1 (5 bases). This receptor was taken from a human donor with alopecia areata. CDR3 DNA: TGTGCCAGCTCACCACATGGGGGGAGGCCGAACACTGAAGCTTTCTTT. This sequence encodes CASSPHGGRPNTEAFF.